This T cell receptor beta chain was captured by sequencing in a study of T cells in narcolepsy. Study-level points and caveats: Same-patient CSF and blood CD4+ T cell clonotypes included HCRT-specific and TRIB2-specific autoreactive ones.

Of note for this clone: As yet, its antigen is unknown.

The germline V gene encodes CDR1 SNHLY and CDR2 FYNNEI. The CDR3 consists of 14 residues. Trimming removed 7 bases from V and 8 bases from J; junction bases left unmatched: 8. Sequenced by immunoSEQ multiplex PCR; TCRdb stores in-frame clones only, minus some. Altogether about 40,000 clones are present, around 88% being singletons, with the ten largest covering 1% to 1.5%. This rearrangement joins TRBV2 to TRBJ1-6; 7 bases fit TRBD1. This TCR derives from a human donor with narcolepsy. The sequencing sample was made of CD45RA- memory CD4+ T cells from PBMCs. The CDR3 here is CASTPGQRYSPLHF. CDR3 coding DNA: TGTGCCAGCACCCCGGGACAGCGGTATTCACCCCTCCACTTT.